Each of the 32 T cell receptor beta chains below was sequenced from the same sample in a study of neurological immune-mediated disorders. Noted time point: technical triplicate 3. TCRdb passed the 5' RACE reads through MiXCR, listing each CDR3 protein once. This repertoire shows about 44,000 distinct CDR3 sequences, 20% to 25% found once; its top ten account for about 4.7%. The sequencing sample was made of PBMCs. These TCRs come from a man in his 60s with HTLV-1-associated myelopathy (HAM/TSP).

Ten or more counts support this clonotype. The V gene is TRBV28, the J gene TRBJ2-7; D might be TRBD2 (5 bases). Looked up from germline, CDR1 is MDHEN and CDR2 is SYDVKM. Trimming removed 8 bases from V and 1 base from J, with 9 bases in between. The CDR3 covers 12 residues. The CDR3 reads CASAEGSYEQYF. CDR3 bases: TGTGCCAGCGCTGAGGGTTCCTACGAGCAGTACTTC.

This clonotype showed up many times. The V and J genes are TRBV29-1 and TRBJ2-5, with D perhaps being TRBD1 or TRBD2 (5 bases each). In germline, CDR1 is SQVTM, CDR2 ANQGSEA. This CDR3 is built from 13 residues. Deletions cut 7 bases from V and 1 base from J, with 13 bases between. CDR3 nucleotides: TGCAGCGGGGGTGGGGACGGCCAAGAGACCCAGTACTTC. Its translation: CSGGGDGQETQYF.

This chain connects TRBV7-8 to TRBJ2-3; 10 nucleotides match TRBD2. Germline CDR1 and CDR2: SGHVS and FQNEAQ. J lost 1 base, V lost 3 bases, and 13 bases had no gene match. CDR3 length: 19 residues. CDR3 DNA: TGTGCCAGCAGCTTGGTACAGGGATGGACTAGCGGACGCACAGATACGCAGTATTTT. It is translated as CASSLVQGWTSGRTDTQYF. The whole variable domain, remainder taken from reference TRBV7-8 and TRBJ2-3, is GAGVSQSPRYKVAKRGQDVALRCDPISGHVSLFWYQQALGQGPEFLTYFQNEAQLDKSGLPSDRFFAERPEGSVSTLKIQRTQQEDSAVYLCASSLVQGWTSGRTDTQYFGPGTRLTVL.

This clonotype was counted at least ten times. The chain is built from TRBV19 and TRBJ1-1, with D unclear. This CDR3 spans 11 amino acids. Germline V gene lookup returns CDR1 LNHDA and CDR2 SQIVND (reference sequence). Trimming stripped 3 bases from V and 8 bases from J, with 7 bases between. CDR3 sequence reads: CASSIRLEAFF. DNA of the CDR3: TGTGCCAGTAGTATTCGGCTAGAAGCTTTCTTT.

A few counts support this clonotype. The chain carries TRBV2 and TRBJ2-3, with 9 bases fitting TRBD2. Germline assignment: CDR1 SNHLY and CDR2 FYNNEI. Unmatched junction bases numbered 6, after V lost 8 bases and J lost 0 bases. CDR3 length: 15 amino acids. CDR3 amino acids: CASAGGPLSTDTQYF. The CDR3 DNA follows: TGTGCCAGCGCGGGAGGGCCCTTGAGCACAGATACGCAGTATTTT.

The gene calls are TRBV4-3 and TRBJ1-5; no reliable D call. The V end was cut by 4 bases, the J end by 5 bases, with 12 bases between. CDR3 length: 14 amino acids. Germline assignment: CDR1 LGHNA and CDR2 YSLEER. The CDR3 bases are TGCGCCAGCAGCCGATATTCCGGACATCAGCCCCAGCATTTT. Protein sequence: CASSRYSGHQPQHF.

The sample holds a few counts of this clonotype. The chain recombines TRBV27 with TRBJ2-1; TRBD2 matches at 14 bases. CDR3 length: 18 residues. Unmatched junction bases numbered 9, after V lost 1 base and J lost 7 bases. Germline lookup yields CDR1 MNHEY and CDR2 SMNVEV (reference sequence). The CDR3 nucleotides read TGTGCCAGCAGTTTATTAATGACTAGCGGGAGGGCAAGGAATGAGCAGTTCTTC. The encoded protein is CASSLLMTSGRARNEQFF.

The table lists this clonotype with many counts. The chain joins TRBV6-5 to TRBJ2-5; 9 nucleotides match TRBD2. Germline-derived CDR1 and CDR2 are MNHEY and SVGAGI. J gave up 7 bases and V 6 bases, and 9 bases lay outside the gene matches. The CDR3 loop spans 14 amino acids. CDR3 in DNA: TGTGCCAGCAGAGGAGCGGGAGGATTGGGGACCCAGTACTTC. Its translation is CASRGAGGLGTQYF.

This clonotype was picked up many times. The V and J genes are TRBV27 and TRBJ2-3, with D tentatively TRBD1 or TRBD2 (5 bases each). Trimming took 9 bases from V and 6 from J, leaving 7 bases between them. CDR3 length: 10 residues. The germline gives CDR1 MNHEY, CDR2 SMNVEV (reference sequence). This CDR3 reads CASWGDTQYF. The CDR3 nucleotides are TGTGCCAGTTGGGGGGATACGCAGTATTTT.

This clonotype was recorded many times. The V call is TRBV7-3, the J call TRBJ2-7; 8 positions match TRBD1. Germline loops: CDR1 SGHTA, CDR2 FQGTGA. The trim removed 2 bases at V and 3 bases at J, leaving 6 bases unmatched. The length of the CDR3 is 15 residues. This chain's CDR3 is CASSLGRGQGYEQYF. For the CDR3, the DNA is TGTGCCAGCAGCTTAGGGCGTGGACAGGGCTACGAGCAGTACTTC.

This clonotype was observed many times. The rearrangement joins TRBV15 to TRBJ1-6; D is ambiguous. V lost 0 bases, J lost 9 bases, and 9 bases lay in between. CDR1 is LNHNV and CDR2 is YYDKDF in the germline V gene (reference sequence). This CDR3 region has 14 residues. CDR3 nucleotide sequence: TGTGCCACCAGCAGAGATCTTGCGGGTTCACCCCTCCACTTT. It encodes CATSRDLAGSPLHF.

This clonotype was picked up many times. The rearrangement joins TRBV6-2 or TRBV6-3 to TRBJ1-1, with no clear D. CDR1 MNHEY and CDR2 SVGEGT come from the germline V gene. The CDR3 sequence is 12 residues long. Trimming cost V 2 bases and J 10 bases, with 11 bases left between them. The CDR3 protein is CASSYPGSGAFF. CDR3 coding DNA: TGTGCCAGCAGTTACCCCGGGTCGGGAGCTTTCTTT.

This clonotype was counted many times. J is TRBJ1-1 and V is TRBV2, with D unresolved. This CDR3 contains 13 residues. Trimming stripped 6 bases from V and 3 bases from J, with 11 bases between. Germline CDR1 and CDR2: SNHLY and FYNNEI. The DNA of the CDR3 is TGTGCCAGCAGCACCGGACGGGACACTGAAGCTTTCTTT. It is translated as CASSTGRDTEAFF.

Many counts were recorded for this clonotype. V and J are TRBV7-6 and TRBJ2-7; 8 bases are a match to TRBD1. CDR1 and CDR2 from the germline V gene are SGHVS and FNYEAQ. CDR3 length: 14 residues. J was trimmed by 1 base and V by 3 bases; bases with no gene match: 2. This CDR3 reads CASSFGDRSYEQYF. The CDR3 DNA is TGTGCCAGCAGCTTCGGGGACAGGTCCTACGAGCAGTACTTC.

The rearrangement uses TRBV7-9 and TRBJ2-1; D perhaps matches TRBD2 (7 bases). The CDR3 sequence is 16 residues long. V lost 5 bases and J 8 bases, leaving 22 bases between the germline ends. Germline-derived CDR1 and CDR2 are SEHNR and FQNEAQ (reference sequence). CDR3 DNA sequence: TGTGCCAGCAGCCCCTCATCAAGACGGGGGGCCCATGAGCAGTTCTTC. This translates into CASSPSSRRGAHEQFF. Complete variable domain (other parts from reference TRBV7-9 and TRBJ2-1): DTGVSQNPRHKITKRGQNVTFRCDPISEHNRLYWYRQTLGQGPEFLTYFQNEAQLEKSRLLSDRFSAERPKGSFSTLEIQRTEQGDSAMYLCASSPSSRRGAHEQFFGPGTRLTVL.

Many counts were recorded for this clonotype. The chain recombines TRBV5-1 with TRBJ2-2; perhaps TRBD1 as D (6 bases). Germline CDR1 and CDR2: SGHRS and YFSETQ. The CDR3 consists of 15 residues. The V end was cut by 2 bases, the J end by 2 bases, with 10 bases between. The CDR3 coding sequence is TGCGCCAGCAGCTTTTGGGGGACAAACACCGGGGAGCTGTTTTTT. It yields the protein CASSFWGTNTGELFF.

This clonotype was recorded many times. The chain joins TRBV5-1 to TRBJ2-1; D not resolved. Germline V CDR1 and CDR2: SGHRS, YFSETQ. Trimming removed 6 bases at V and 8 bases at J, with 18 bases between. This CDR3 has 14 residues. The chain's CDR3 is CASKPTWVADEQFF. CDR3 sequence (DNA): TGCGCCAGCAAGCCGACATGGGTAGCAGATGAGCAGTTCTTC.

This clonotype was seen repeatedly, ten times or more. The rearrangement joins TRBV20-1 to TRBJ2-7, with 8 nucleotides matching TRBD1. The V gene's germline CDR1 is DFQATT and CDR2 SNEGSKA (reference sequence). The junction had 3 bases not matched to a gene; V was cut back by 0 bases and J by 2 bases. This CDR3 is 14 amino acids long. CDR3 sequence (DNA): TGCAGTGCTAGAGATGCACAGGGGGCCTACGAGCAGTACTTC. As protein: CSARDAQGAYEQYF.

This clonotype showed up many times. This rearrangement joins TRBV29-1 to TRBJ2-5; weak D call: TRBD2 (6 bases). The CDR3 runs 15 residues. Looked up from germline, CDR1 is SQVTM and CDR2 is ANQGSEA. Trimming removed 7 bases at V and 0 bases at J, with 18 bases between. This CDR3 is CSAHGGTAYQETQYF. The CDR3 DNA reads as TGCAGCGCCCACGGCGGGACCGCGTACCAAGAGACCCAGTACTTC.

At least ten counts were recorded for this clonotype. The chain uses TRBV5-1 and TRBJ2-3, with no clear D. The CDR3 runs to 19 residues. CDR1 is SGHRS, CDR2 YFSETQ, per germline. The V and J ends lost 0 bases and 5 bases respectively, with 25 bases between them. CDR3 region: CASSLVFQWTAENQDTQYF. For the CDR3, the DNA is TGCGCCAGCAGCTTGGTATTTCAGTGGACGGCGGAGAATCAAGATACGCAGTATTTT.

This clonotype was recorded a few times. The CDR3 reads CAINDGQTSQETQYF. Written as DNA, the CDR3 is TGTGCCATCAATGACGGTCAGACCTCCCAAGAGACCCAGTACTTC. This chain links TRBV10-3 with TRBJ2-5; no clear D. V lost 7 bases and J 1 base, leaving 16 bases between the germline ends. The CDR3 extends over 15 amino acids. CDR1 ENHRY and CDR2 SYGVKD come from the germline V gene.

The gene calls are TRBV19 and TRBJ2-1; D possibly corresponds to TRBD2 (6 bases). This CDR3 has 16 amino acids. In germline, CDR1 is LNHDA, CDR2 SQIVND (reference sequence). The germline V and J ends were trimmed by 3 bases and 4 bases, with 16 bases remaining between them. This CDR3 reads CASSIFPRESYNEQFF. The CDR3 DNA reads as TGTGCCAGTAGTATCTTCCCCCGGGAGAGTTACAATGAGCAGTTCTTC.

This clonotype has at least ten counts. This chain connects TRBV2 to TRBJ1-2; a possible D gene is TRBD1 (5 bases). In germline, CDR1 is SNHLY, CDR2 FYNNEI. V shed 2 bases and J shed 8 bases, with 15 bases lying between them. The CDR3 totals 14 residues. CDR3 in amino acids: CASSENGAGFGYTF. In DNA form, the CDR3 reads TGTGCCAGCAGTGAAAATGGGGCAGGATTCGGCTACACCTTC.

Many counts were recorded for this clonotype. This rearrangement joins TRBV20-1 to TRBJ2-7, with 12 bases matching TRBD2. CDR1 is DFQATT and CDR2 is SNEGSKA in the germline V gene (reference sequence). V trimming: 1 base; J trimming: 5 bases; junction bases outside the gene matches: 0. There are 13 residues in the CDR3. CDR3 bases: TGCAGTGCTAGAGGGACTAGCGGGAACGAGCAGTACTTC. Its protein is CSARGTSGNEQYF.

This clonotype was detected many times. The chain carries TRBV5-1 and TRBJ2-5, with TRBD1 identical over 7 bases. The trim removed 0 bases at V and 1 base at J, leaving 3 bases unmatched. The CDR3 consists of 15 residues. Germline loops: CDR1 SGHRS, CDR2 YFSETQ. CDR3 DNA sequence: TGCGCCAGCAGCTTGGAGGCAGGGGGCCAAGAGACCCAGTACTTC. Its translation: CASSLEAGGQETQYF.

At least ten counts were recorded for this clonotype. The chain carries TRBV4-1 and TRBJ2-7; D might be TRBD1 (5 bases). V lost 0 bases to trimming and J lost 6 bases, with 6 bases between them. Per germline, CDR1 MGHRA and CDR2 YSYEKL. CDR3 length: 12 residues. Here the CDR3 reads CASSQDRGEQYF. In DNA form, the CDR3 reads TGCGCCAGCAGCCAAGATAGGGGCGAGCAGTACTTC.

This clonotype was detected ten times or more. CDR3 sequence: CASSHLDSGNQPQHF. CDR3 bases: TGTGCCAGTAGCCACCTCGACAGTGGCAATCAGCCCCAGCATTTT. V usage is TRBV12-3 or TRBV12-4 and J usage is TRBJ1-5; possible D gene TRBD1, 5 bases. This CDR3 spans 15 amino acids. V lost 9 bases and J 2 bases, leaving 17 bases between the germline ends.

There are many counts of this clonotype. The rearrangement joins TRBV3-1 to TRBJ2-7; unclear D gene. The CDR3 is 15 amino acids. Germline CDR1 LGHDT, CDR2 YNNKEL (reference sequence). V lost 1 base and J 3 bases, leaving 13 bases between the germline ends. CDR3 amino acids: CASSQGGTSYYEQYF. CDR3 coding DNA: TGTGCCAGCAGCCAAGGGGGAACGAGTTACTACGAGCAGTACTTC.

This chain links TRBV6-5 with TRBJ2-3, with D perhaps given as TRBD1 or TRBD2 (5 bases each). The CDR3 has 12 residues. Germline assignment: CDR1 MNHEY and CDR2 SVGAGI. V lost 6 bases to trimming and J lost 8 bases, with 12 bases between them. DNA for the CDR3: TGTGCCAGCAGCCCAGGGAGACTTACGCAGTATTTT. It is translated as CASSPGRLTQYF.

Ten or more counts support this clonotype. This chain joins TRBV5-1 and TRBJ2-7, with 8 bases fitting TRBD2. In germline, CDR1 is SGHRS, CDR2 YFSETQ. The V and J ends lost 3 bases and 5 bases, in that order; junction bases with no gene match: 10. This CDR3 has 15 amino acids. CDR3 sequence (DNA): TGCGCCAGCAGCTCTGCCGGGACTAGTGGAGACGAGCAGTACTTC. Translation: CASSSAGTSGDEQYF.

Turning to this clonotype: Its ends do not fully match the called genes, so a read error is possible. V gene TRBV6-6 combines with J gene TRBJ2-1; D call uncertain. The CDR3 is made up of 11 amino acids. Per the germline V gene, CDR1 is MNHNY and CDR2 is SVGAGI (reference sequence). DNA of the CDR3: TGTACCAGCAGATACTCGACTGAGCAGTTCTTC. It codes for CTSRYSTEQFF.

This clonotype has a count of ten or more. The J gene is TRBJ2-3, the V gene TRBV20-1, with 8 bases matching TRBD2. In germline, CDR1 is DFQATT, CDR2 SNEGSKA (reference sequence). The trim removed 4 bases at V and 1 base at J, leaving 7 bases unmatched. The CDR3 is 15 residues long. CDR3 DNA: TGCAGTGCTAAGGAGGGTAGCGGGGGCACAGATACGCAGTATTTT. Translating gives CSAKEGSGGTDTQYF.